Shown below are 10 T cell receptor beta chains from a single sample sequenced in a study of T cells in Graves' hyperthyroidism and ophthalmopathy. The investigators amplified TCR beta CDR3 regions from RNA transcripts. TCR CDR3 underwent first-round RT-PCR with the HTBI primer set. TCRdb itself ran the multiplex PCR reads through MiXCR, one entry per CDR3 protein. This sample has under 650,000 distinct CDR3 sequences, with under 20% found just once. Sequenced input: blood. These TCRs come from a woman in her 30s with Graves' hyperthyroidism.

This clonotype was found many times. CDR3 nucleotide sequence: TGTGCCAGCAAACGCGGGAGTGGGTACGAGCAGTACTTC. Translated: CASKRGSGYEQYF. This sequence joins TRBV27 and TRBJ2-7, with 7 nucleotides matching TRBD2. Germline V gives CDR1 MNHEY, CDR2 SMNVEV (reference sequence). The J segment lost 4 bases and the V segment lost 7 bases, leaving 7 bases of the junction unmatched. This CDR3 contains 13 residues.

The chain couples TRBV20-1 to TRBJ2-7, with D possibly being TRBD1 (6 bases). V lost 8 bases and J lost 3, with 20 bases in between. The germline gives CDR1 DFQATT, CDR2 SNEGSKA (reference sequence). This CDR3 region has 14 residues. The CDR3 DNA reads TGCAGTTTCTTAAGCAGGGGAGTCGGCTACGAGCAGTACTTC. The encoded protein is CSFLSRGVGYEQYF.

The rearrangement joins TRBV19 to TRBJ2-1; TRBD2 matches at 10 bases. The CDR3 spans 20 residues. CDR1 LNHDA and CDR2 SQIVND come from the germline V gene (reference sequence). The V segment lost 0 bases and the J segment 8 bases; nucleotides outside the gene matches: 19. For the CDR3, the DNA is TGTGCCAGTAGTATAGAATGGGTTGGGCTAGCGGGAGTGTCTCTCGATGAGCAGTTCTTC. Translation: CASSIEWVGLAGVSLDEQFF.

This clonotype showed up many times. The chain recombines TRBV28 with TRBJ1-4; no clear D. Germline values: CDR1 MDHEN, CDR2 SYDVKM. The CDR3 has 15 amino acids. Trimming stripped 8 bases from V and 5 bases from J, with 18 bases between. In nucleotides, the CDR3 is TGTGCCAGCGGATCCTCCGGGAACCGCAATGAAAAACTGTTTTTT. This gives the protein CASGSSGNRNEKLFF. The whole variable domain, filled in from reference TRBV28 and TRBJ1-4, reads DVKVTQSSRYLVKRTGEKVFLECVQDMDHENMFWYRQDPGLGLRLIYFSYDVKMKEKGDIPEGYSVSREKKERFSLILESASTNQTSMYLCASGSSGNRNEKLFFGSGTQLSVL.

In this sample, this clonotype turned up once. The chain uses TRBV7-8 and TRBJ2-7; TRBD2 agrees at 15 bases. V shed 5 bases and J 4 bases; nucleotides not matched to a gene: 21. This CDR3 comprises 21 residues. Germline V gives CDR1 SGHVS, CDR2 FQNEAQ. In DNA, the CDR3 is TGTGCCAGCAGCCAATTACCAACCCCGACGGGACTAGCGGGAGGCTTGTACGAGCAGTACTTC. Residues: CASSQLPTPTGLAGGLYEQYF.

The chain employs TRBV18 and TRBJ1-2; D is uncertain. Germline lookup yields CDR1 KGHSH and CDR2 LQKENI. Trimming removed 4 bases at V and 5 bases at J, with 14 bases between. The CDR3 length is 14 residues. CDR3 loop: CASSLTDGTYGYTF. Written as DNA, the CDR3 is TGTGCCAGCTCACTTACCGACGGAACTTATGGCTACACCTTC.

The chain recombines TRBV20-1 with TRBJ2-7; 7 nucleotides agree with TRBD1. This CDR3 spans 14 amino acids. V was pared by 6 bases and J by 2 bases, with 10 bases of the junction left unmatched. CDR1 and CDR2 (germline): DFQATT, SNEGSKA (reference sequence). DNA for the CDR3: TGCAGTGCGCCAGACAGGGACCCCGCCTACGAGCAGTACTTC. It codes for CSAPDRDPAYEQYF.

About this clonotype: One end of the junction does not line up with germline, which may come from a read error. The rearrangement links TRBV5-8 to TRBJ2-1, with 8 positions matching TRBD1. CDR3 length: 16 amino acids. Germline values: CDR1 SGHTS, CDR2 YDEGEE. The CDR3 DNA follows: TGTGCCGGCAGGGGCAGGGGGCTAACAACCTACAATGAGCAGTTCTTC. Translation: CAGRGRGLTTYNEQFF.

J is TRBJ1-2 and V is TRBV20-1, with D possibly TRBD1 on 6 matching bases. The CDR3 loop spans 13 amino acids. Germline CDR1 DFQATT, CDR2 SNEGSKA (reference sequence). V was shortened by 3 bases and J by 5 bases, with 13 bases between the two germline ends. This chain's CDR3 is CSASVNRDYGYTF. Here the CDR3 DNA reads TGCAGTGCTAGTGTAAACAGGGATTATGGCTACACCTTC.

This clonotype was seen at least ten times. The chain is built from TRBV7-2 and TRBJ1-2, with D perhaps matching TRBD1 (6 bases). The CDR3 has 13 residues. Germline CDR1 SGHTA, CDR2 FQGNSA. The CDR3 reads CASQPGGGYGYTF. DNA for the CDR3: TGTGCGTCTCAACCGGGGGGCGGGTATGGCTACACCTTC. Full variable domain (rest looked up from reference TRBV7-2 and TRBJ1-2): GAGVSQSPSNKVTEKGKDVELRCDPISGHTALYWYRQSLGQGLEFLIYFQGNSAPDKSGLPSDRFSAERTGGSVSTLTIQRTQQEDSAVYLCASQPGGGYGYTFGSGTRLTVV.